Shown below are 11 T cell receptor beta chains from a single sample sequenced in a study of T cell responses to AZD1222 COVID-19 vaccine. Profiled with immunoSEQ multiplex PCR; TCRdb holds only in-frame clones, not every one. The sample consists of over 130,000 clones, about 92% of them appearing once. This material consisted of peripheral blood, taken 28 days after the second AZD1222 dose. These receptors all come from an adult who received the AZD1222 COVID-19 vaccine.

The J gene is TRBJ1-1, the V gene TRBV6-2 or TRBV6-3, with D possibly being TRBD1 (6 bases). CDR1 and CDR2 from the germline V gene are MNHEY and SVGEGT. This CDR3 region has 14 residues. Trimming cost V 2 bases and J 5 bases, with 12 bases left between them. The CDR3 spells CASSYGGARTEAFF. The CDR3 DNA reads TGTGCCAGCAGTTACGGGGGGGCTCGGACTGAAGCTTTCTTT.

A single count supports this clone. This chain joins TRBV11-2 and TRBJ2-6; D is unresolved. V lost 2 bases and J lost 1, with 3 bases in between. Germline V gene data show CDR1 as SGHAT and CDR2 as FQNNGV. This CDR3 spans 14 amino acids. The CDR3, as DNA: TGTGCCAGCAGCTTACCATCTGGGGCCAACGTCCTGACTTTC. Translation gives CASSLPSGANVLTF.

This clone was picked up a small number of times. This chain links TRBV2 with TRBJ1-4, with no clear D. V lost 6 bases, J lost 4 bases, and 15 bases lay in between. This CDR3 region has 15 residues. Germline V gives CDR1 SNHLY, CDR2 FYNNEI. The CDR3 here is CASSLQGQFNEKLFF. The CDR3 DNA is TGTGCCAGCAGCCTACAAGGGCAGTTTAATGAAAAACTGTTTTTT.

The chain employs TRBV7-2 and TRBJ2-2, with no clear D. The V gene lost 5 bases and the J gene lost 7 bases, with 11 bases spanning the gap. Per germline, CDR1 SGHTA and CDR2 FQGNSA. The length of the CDR3 is 13 residues. The CDR3 is CASSQTVGGELFF. The CDR3 nucleotides are TGTGCCAGCAGCCAGACGGTGGGCGGGGAGCTGTTTTTT.

The chain joins TRBV12-3 or TRBV12-4 to TRBJ2-1; 7 bases match TRBD1. CDR3 size: 13 residues. Trimming cost V 6 bases and J 7 bases; bases outside gene matches: 6. The CDR3 is CASRTTGKNEQFF. The CDR3 region has the DNA TGTGCCAGCAGGACGACAGGGAAGAATGAGCAGTTCTTC.

The chain joins TRBV13 to TRBJ1-2; unclear D gene. The CDR3 runs 12 residues. V lost 0 bases to trimming and J lost 8 bases, with 7 bases between them. Germline loops: CDR1 PRHDT, CDR2 FYEKMQ (reference sequence). The CDR3 DNA is TGTGCCAGCAGCTTAGGGGCCGGGGGCTACACCTTC. This encodes CASSLGAGGYTF.

The chain links TRBV3-1 (or the pseudogene TRBV3-2) to TRBJ1-1, with TRBD1 as a possible D gene (5 bases). The CDR3 has 17 residues. Germline CDR1 is LGHDT and CDR2 is YNNKEL (reference sequence). Trimming took 6 bases from V and 7 from J, leaving 27 bases between them. The CDR3 DNA is TGTGCCAGCAGTCTAGACACAGGCCCGGGGGGGTACAGTGAAGCTTTCTTT. Protein product: CASSLDTGPGGYSEAFF.

The V and J genes are TRBV19 and TRBJ2-5; 7 bases are a match to TRBD2. Germline CDR1 is LNHDA and CDR2 is SQIVND (reference sequence). The CDR3 contains 15 residues. Germline trimming cut 3 bases from V and 2 bases from J; bases unmatched to any gene: 6. As DNA, the CDR3 is TGTGCCAGTAGTATGGGGGGGGGACCACAAGAGACCCAGTACTTC. Its protein product is CASSMGGGPQETQYF.

The chain uses TRBV6-5 and TRBJ2-2; TRBD2 is a possible D gene (5 bases). The CDR3 runs to 15 residues. CDR1 and CDR2 from the germline V gene are MNHEY and SVGAGI. V was pared by 1 base and J by 1 base, with 7 bases between. The CDR3 sequence: CASSYLAGNTGELFF. CDR3 in DNA: TGTGCCAGCAGTTACTTGGCGGGGAACACCGGGGAGCTGTTTTTT.

This chain connects TRBV7-6 to TRBJ2-3; D is ambiguous. Germline V gene data show CDR1 as SGHVS and CDR2 as FNYEAQ. V was cut by 4 bases and J by 2 bases, with 7 bases left in between. This CDR3 has 13 residues. The CDR3 sequence is CASSSRDTDTQYF. The CDR3 DNA reads TGTGCCAGCAGCTCTAGAGACACAGATACGCAGTATTTT.

The chain links TRBV10-3 to TRBJ1-2; the D gene is possibly TRBD1 (5 bases). The CDR3 spans 14 residues. The germline V gene has CDR1 ENHRY and CDR2 SYGVKD. Trimming removed 7 bases from V and 5 bases from J, with 17 bases in between. The CDR3 DNA reads as TGTGCCATCACCCAGAGTGTCACAGGTTATGGCTACACCTTC. Its protein product is CAITQSVTGYGYTF.